The rows below give T cell receptor beta chains drawn from one sample of a study of cytomegalovirus exposure and HLA in healthy donors. TCRdb keeps only in-frame clones here, not all; method: immunoSEQ multiplex PCR. The repertoire holds 200,000 or so clones, approximately 81% seen once, with about 3.1% in the top ten. Specimen: PBMCs. The receptors were sampled from a young man in good health and CMV-seronegative. Each CDR3 is given with its conserved first and last residue. D genes are given only for firm matches. Clone size is stated in some rows and not others, as once, few, many or a class when expanded.

clone size: -
J gene: TRBJ2-5
V gene: TRBV5-1
D gene: TRBD1
CDR3 DNA: TGCGCCAGCAGCTCACAGGGGGAAGCGACCCAGTACTTC
CDR3 protein: CASSSQGEATQYF

clone size: once
J gene: TRBJ2-2
V gene: TRBV5-4
D gene: -
CDR3 DNA: TGTGCCAGCAACCAGGGGGGCCGCACCGGGGAGCTGTTTTTT
CDR3 protein: CASNQGGRTGELFF

clone size: -
J gene: TRBJ2-7
V gene: TRBV7-9
D gene: TRBD2
CDR3 DNA: TGTTCCAGCAGCTTATCACTAGCGGGGGATCCCTACGAGCAGTACTTC
CDR3 protein: CSSSLSLAGDPYEQYF

clone size: -
J gene: TRBJ2-7
V gene: TRBV10-3
D gene: TRBD1
CDR3 DNA: TGTGCCATCAGTGAGACAGGGGGGAGCTCCTACGAGCAGTACTTC
CDR3 protein: CAISETGGSSYEQYF

clone size: -
J gene: TRBJ1-6
V gene: TRBV6-1
D gene: -
CDR3 DNA: TGTGCCAGCAGCCCCCAGACAGACTTCAATTCACCCCTCCACTTT
CDR3 protein: CASSPQTDFNSPLHF

clone size: -
J gene: TRBJ2-7
V gene: TRBV10-3
D gene: -
CDR3 DNA: TGTGCCATCAGTGAGGGAGGGGCCGAGAGCTCCTACGAGCAGTACTTC
CDR3 protein: CAISEGGAESSYEQYF

clone size: -
J gene: TRBJ2-1
V gene: TRBV9
D gene: -
CDR3 DNA: TGTGCCAGCAGCGGGTCGACAGGTTCGCAAAATGAGCAGTTCTTC
CDR3 protein: CASSGSTGSQNEQFF

clone size: -
J gene: TRBJ1-1
V gene: TRBV28
D gene: TRBD1
CDR3 DNA: TGTGCCAGCAGTTCCGCCGGGACAGGGTTCCCAAGGGCTTTCTTT
CDR3 protein: CASSSAGTGFPRAFF

clone size: -
J gene: TRBJ2-5
V gene: TRBV5-1
D gene: TRBD1
CDR3 DNA: TGCGCCAGCAGCTTGGCAACAGGGGGAGAGACCCAGTACTTC
CDR3 protein: CASSLATGGETQYF

clone size: once
J gene: TRBJ2-3
V gene: TRBV11-2
D gene: TRBD1
CDR3 DNA: TGTGCCAGCAGCAACCACAGGGGGAAAACGACAGATACGCAGTATTTT
CDR3 protein: CASSNHRGKTTDTQYF

clone size: -
J gene: TRBJ2-7
V gene: TRBV7-7
D gene: TRBD1
CDR3 DNA: TGTGCTAGCAGCCCGGCAGGGGGCTATCCATACGAGCAGTACTTC
CDR3 protein: CASSPAGGYPYEQYF

clone size: once
J gene: TRBJ2-2
V gene: TRBV19
D gene: TRBD1
CDR3 DNA: TGTGCCAGTAGTTCGACCCGGGACAGGGAAGCCAGTCCCGGAGAGCTGTTTTTT
CDR3 protein: CASSSTRDREASPGELFF

clone size: once
J gene: TRBJ2-7
V gene: TRBV9
D gene: -
CDR3 DNA: TGTGCCAGCAGCGTAGCTGTGGACAGTGGCTACGAGCAGTACTTC
CDR3 protein: CASSVAVDSGYEQYF

clone size: -
J gene: TRBJ1-1
V gene: TRBV28
D gene: TRBD1
CDR3 DNA: TGTGCCAGCAGTTCGGAATGGCAGGGGGCTGGGGCTTTCTTT
CDR3 protein: CASSSEWQGAGAFF

clone size: -
J gene: TRBJ1-1
V gene: TRBV10-3
D gene: TRBD1
CDR3 DNA: TGTGCCATCAGTGAGGGGGACAGGGGCACTGAAGCTTTCTTT
CDR3 protein: CAISEGDRGTEAFF

clone size: -
J gene: TRBJ2-2
V gene: TRBV7-2
D gene: TRBD2
CDR3 DNA: TGTGCCAGCAGCTTAACGGGACTAGCGGTGCCCGGCGGGGAGCTGTTTTTT
CDR3 protein: CASSLTGLAVPGGELFF

clone size: -
J gene: TRBJ1-2
V gene: TRBV29-1
D gene: -
CDR3 DNA: TGCAGCGTTCCTCTAGATGGCTACGCCTTC
CDR3 protein: CSVPLDGYAF

clone size: -
J gene: TRBJ1-6
V gene: TRBV27
D gene: -
CDR3 DNA: TGTGCCAGCAGCCGTGAACAGGGACTATATAATTCACCCCTCCACTTT
CDR3 protein: CASSREQGLYNSPLHF

clone size: -
J gene: TRBJ2-5
V gene: TRBV9
D gene: -
CDR3 DNA: TGTGCCAGCAGCGGTAGCCTCCTCCAAGAGACCCAGTACTTC
CDR3 protein: CASSGSLLQETQYF

clone size: once
J gene: TRBJ2-7
V gene: TRBV27
D gene: -
CDR3 DNA: TGTGCCAGCAGTTCCTTGGACACCTACGAGCAGTACTTC
CDR3 protein: CASSSLDTYEQYF

clone size: -
J gene: TRBJ1-2
V gene: TRBV28
D gene: -
CDR3 DNA: TGTGCCAGCAGACAGAACCTTTATGGCTACACCTTC
CDR3 protein: CASRQNLYGYTF

clone size: -
J gene: TRBJ1-4
V gene: TRBV27
D gene: -
CDR3 DNA: TGTGCCAGCAGTTTTTATGGGGGCAATAGTGAAAAACTGTTTTTT
CDR3 protein: CASSFYGGNSEKLFF

clone size: -
J gene: TRBJ1-5
V gene: TRBV28
D gene: -
CDR3 DNA: TGTGCCAGCAGCTCCGGACAGCGGGGGAGCAATCAGCCCCAGCATTTT
CDR3 protein: CASSSGQRGSNQPQHF

clone size: once
J gene: TRBJ2-7
V gene: TRBV15
D gene: -
CDR3 DNA: TGTGCCACCAGCAGAGAGCCCCTACCCCACTACGAGCAGTACTTC
CDR3 protein: CATSREPLPHYEQYF

clone size: -
J gene: TRBJ2-5
V gene: TRBV4-1
D gene: -
CDR3 DNA: TGCGCCAGCAGCCAAGTTTCCGGGGACCAAGAGACCCAGTACTTC
CDR3 protein: CASSQVSGDQETQYF

clone size: once
J gene: TRBJ2-2
V gene: TRBV28
D gene: TRBD1
CDR3 DNA: TGTGCCAGCAGTTTACTCACAGGGGTATACACCGGGGAGCTGTTTTTT
CDR3 protein: CASSLLTGVYTGELFF

clone size: -
J gene: TRBJ1-6
V gene: TRBV7-2
D gene: -
CDR3 DNA: TGTGCCAGCAGGTCAGGCGTAGGTAATTCACCCCTCCACTTT
CDR3 protein: CASRSGVGNSPLHF

clone size: -
J gene: TRBJ2-2
V gene: TRBV19
D gene: TRBD2
CDR3 DNA: TGTGCCAGTAGTATCAGCGGGGGGGCAGGGGAGCTGTTTTTT
CDR3 protein: CASSISGGAGELFF

clone size: -
J gene: TRBJ2-2
V gene: TRBV6-1
D gene: -
CDR3 DNA: TGTGCCAGCAGTGAAGTTTTCGGGTGGAACACCGGGGAGCTGTTTTTT
CDR3 protein: CASSEVFGWNTGELFF

clone size: -
J gene: TRBJ2-7
V gene: TRBV5-1
D gene: TRBD1
CDR3 DNA: TGCGCCAGCAGCCCTACTCTCGGGACAGGGTACGAGCAGTACTTC
CDR3 protein: CASSPTLGTGYEQYF

clone size: -
J gene: TRBJ2-7
V gene: TRBV2
D gene: TRBD1
CDR3 DNA: TGTGCCAGCAGTTCGCCGGGACAGGGGGCCTACGAGCAGTACTTC
CDR3 protein: CASSSPGQGAYEQYF

clone size: -
J gene: TRBJ1-4
V gene: TRBV11-2
D gene: -
CDR3 DNA: TGTGCCAGCAGCTCACTCCTCCCGGGGGAAAAACTGTTTTTT
CDR3 protein: CASSSLLPGEKLFF

clone size: -
J gene: TRBJ2-5
V gene: TRBV28
D gene: TRBD1
CDR3 DNA: TGTGCCAGCAGTTTGGTGGGACAGGTCCAAGAGACCCAGTACTTC
CDR3 protein: CASSLVGQVQETQYF

clone size: -
J gene: TRBJ2-5
V gene: TRBV9
D gene: -
CDR3 DNA: TGTGCCAGCAGCGTAGACAGGGAAGAGACCCAGTACTTC
CDR3 protein: CASSVDREETQYF

clone size: -
J gene: TRBJ2-7
V gene: TRBV7-9
D gene: -
CDR3 DNA: TGTGCCAGCAGCTTACAGGAATCCTACGAGCAGTACTTC
CDR3 protein: CASSLQESYEQYF

clone size: -
J gene: TRBJ2-6
V gene: TRBV12-2
D gene: -
CDR3 DNA: TGTGCAAGTGAGGGACAGGGAGGTACTGGGGCCAGCGTCCTGACTTTC
CDR3 protein: CASEGQGGTGASVLTF

clone size: -
J gene: TRBJ1-5
V gene: TRBV7-9
D gene: TRBD1
CDR3 DNA: TGTGCCAGCAGCTTAGGGGACAGGGTGGAGGATCAGCCCCAGCATTTT
CDR3 protein: CASSLGDRVEDQPQHF

clone size: -
J gene: TRBJ2-2
V gene: TRBV6-1
D gene: TRBD1
CDR3 DNA: TGTGCCAGCAGTGCCCCGGGACAGTTCACCGGGGAGCTGTTTTTT
CDR3 protein: CASSAPGQFTGELFF

clone size: -
J gene: TRBJ2-7
V gene: TRBV6-1
D gene: TRBD1
CDR3 DNA: TGTGCCAGCAGTCCCTGGACAGGGGGGAACGAGCAGTACTTC
CDR3 protein: CASSPWTGGNEQYF

clone size: -
J gene: TRBJ1-1
V gene: TRBV5-5
D gene: -
CDR3 DNA: TGTGCCAGCAGCTTCGGGTGGATGAACACTGAAGCTTTCTTT
CDR3 protein: CASSFGWMNTEAFF

clone size: once
J gene: TRBJ1-3
V gene: TRBV11-2
D gene: -
CDR3 DNA: TGTGCCAGCAGCTTACAGGTGTCCTTCTCTGGAAACACCATATATTTT
CDR3 protein: CASSLQVSFSGNTIYF

clone size: once
J gene: TRBJ1-2
V gene: TRBV6-1
D gene: -
CDR3 DNA: TGTGCCAGCAGACCCTTTGCGGGGTATGGCTACACCTTC
CDR3 protein: CASRPFAGYGYTF

clone size: -
J gene: TRBJ1-5
V gene: TRBV6-1
D gene: -
CDR3 DNA: TGTGCCAGCAGTGAAGCAGGGGGGGAAAGTCAGCCCCAGCATTTT
CDR3 protein: CASSEAGGESQPQHF